The present T cell receptor beta chain was sequenced within a study of blood T cell repertoires in COVID-19. Whole-study context: Sources were T cells, B-cell-depleted T cells, or PBMCs; the material itself was cDNA or gDNA.

Study processing details: Cell counts per sample came from amplifying reference gene primers. Sequencing was performed with immunoSEQ multiplex PCR; in TCRdb, only in-frame clones are kept and a portion is missing. V and J calls plus clone size are reproduced from that table; the DNA served to infer D and trimming. The data contain tens of thousands of clones, around 90% of them seen just once; the ten biggest clones take up under 9.5%. The ends lost 1 base at V and 5 bases at J; junction bases unmatched: 6. Per the germline V gene, CDR1 is SEHNR and CDR2 is FQNEAQ (reference sequence). The CDR3 contains 16 residues.

The V and J genes are TRBV7-9 and TRBJ2-1, with 9 positions matching TRBD2. The sequence was obtained from a human donor with active COVID-19. The donor label of this sample is uncertain. What was sequenced was peripheral blood. The CDR3 loop is CASSLEASGNHNEQFF. CDR3 nucleotide sequence: TGTGCCAGCAGCTTAGAGGCTAGCGGGAACCACAATGAGCAGTTCTTC.